The 31 T cell receptor beta chains reported below all come from one sample, sequenced in a study of T-cell reconstitution after alpha-beta-depleted transplantation in children. TCRbeta library construction was performed incorporating unique molecular identifiers. TCRdb processed the PCR reads anew with MiXCR; each CDR3 protein has one entry. The sample carries about 610,000 distinct CDR3 sequences, 10% recorded once. Sequences were derived from PBMCs from the stem cell graft donor, sampled from the stem cell graft. These TCRs come from a human donor who donated a stem cell graft to a child with acute myeloid leukemia.

This clonotype has more than one count but fewer than ten. The chain couples TRBV20-1 to TRBJ2-2, with D possibly TRBD1 on 5 matching bases. Trimming removed 7 bases from V and 1 base from J, with 16 bases in between. Germline CDR1 DFQATT, CDR2 SNEGSKA (reference sequence). CDR3 size: 15 residues. CDR3 coding DNA: TGCAGTGTTCTGGGGCCGAATCTGAACACCGGGGAGCTGTTTTTT. Its translation: CSVLGPNLNTGELFF.

The J gene is TRBJ2-5, the V gene TRBV29-1; 7 positions match TRBD1. Per the germline V gene, CDR1 is SQVTM and CDR2 is ANQGSEA. Unmatched junction bases numbered 0, after V lost 0 bases and J lost 5 bases. CDR3 length: 12 residues. CDR3 protein: CSVEETGETQYF. CDR3 DNA sequence: TGCAGCGTTGAAGAGACAGGGGAGACCCAGTACTTC.

This clonotype was observed at least ten times. The chain combines TRBV30 with TRBJ1-1; possibly TRBD1 for D (6 bases). With 3 bases removed from V and 1 base from J, the gap between germline ends came to 12 bases. The CDR3 runs to 14 residues. Germline loops: CDR1 GTSNPN, CDR2 SVGIG (reference sequence). As DNA, the CDR3 is TGTGCCTGGAGCCCCCCGGGACAGAACACTGAAGCTTTCTTT. Translated: CAWSPPGQNTEAFF.

The table lists this clonotype with many counts. The chain has TRBV27 and TRBJ2-7; D is undetermined. V was trimmed by 5 bases and J by 1 base, leaving 9 bases between them. Germline CDR1 reads MNHEY; CDR2 reads SMNVEV (reference sequence). The CDR3 consists of 13 residues. This CDR3 is CASSPTPSYEQYF. CDR3 nucleotide sequence: TGTGCCAGCAGTCCGACCCCTTCCTACGAGCAGTACTTC.

The chain employs TRBV20-1 and TRBJ1-2; TRBD1 is a possible D gene (5 bases). This CDR3 is 13 amino acids long. Germline V lookup: CDR1 DFQATT, CDR2 SNEGSKA (reference sequence). The ends were cut back, 6 bases at V and 3 bases at J, with 14 bases in the middle. In DNA, the CDR3 is TGCAGTGCGTTCAGGGTAGCGGACTATGGCTACACCTTC. Protein product: CSAFRVADYGYTF.

This clonotype was detected many times. This chain uses TRBV27 with TRBJ2-7; D call uncertain. Trimming removed 3 bases from V and 4 bases from J, with 10 bases in between. This CDR3 spans 13 amino acids. Germline V gives CDR1 MNHEY, CDR2 SMNVEV (reference sequence). CDR3: CASSLGRFYEQYF. The CDR3 region has the DNA TGTGCCAGCAGTTTGGGCAGATTTTACGAGCAGTACTTC.

This clonotype was found a few times. The V and J genes are TRBV9 and TRBJ2-5; D is unresolved. The CDR3 is 12 amino acids. The V and J ends lost 6 bases and 7 bases respectively, with 13 bases between them. Germline CDR1 SGDLS, CDR2 YYNGEE. This CDR3 is CASNPSPPTQYF. In DNA form, the CDR3 reads TGTGCCAGCAACCCCTCTCCCCCGACCCAGTACTTC. Full variable domain (missing parts from reference TRBV9 and TRBJ2-5): DSGVTQTPKHLITATGQRVTLRCSPRSGDLSVYWYQQSLDQGLQFLIQYYNGEERAKGNILERFSAQQFPDLHSELNLSSLELGDSALYFCASNPSPPTQYFGPGTRLLVL.

The chain couples TRBV3-1 to TRBJ1-1, with TRBD1 as a possible D gene (6 bases). The CDR3 contains 20 residues. Trimming cost V 0 bases and J 4 bases, with 27 bases left between them. The germline V gene has CDR1 LGHDT and CDR2 YNNKEL (reference sequence). CDR3 DNA sequence: TGTGCCAGCAGCCAAGACTTTCCTGGCAGGGGAATAGGTGGTAGCACTGAAGCTTTCTTT. Amino acids: CASSQDFPGRGIGGSTEAFF. Supplemented by reference TRBV3-1 and TRBJ1-1, the full variable domain reads DTAVSQTPKYLVTQMGNDKSIKCEQNLGHDTMYWYKQDSKKFLKIMFSYNNKELIINETVPNRFSPKSPDKAHLNLHINSLELGDSAVYFCASSQDFPGRGIGGSTEAFFGQGTRLTVV.

This clonotype has a count of ten or more. One end of the junction fails to match germline, which may point to a read error. The rearrangement links TRBV20-1 to TRBJ2-3; D remains ambiguous. The CDR3 has 14 amino acids. From germline, CDR1 is DFQATT and CDR2 SNEGSKA (reference sequence). CDR3 protein: CSARGAHDTDTQYF. The CDR3 coding sequence is TGCAGTGCAAGAGGCGCTCACGACACAGATACGCAGTATTTT.

V gene TRBV19 combines with J gene TRBJ2-1; tentatively, D is TRBD2 (5 bases). The CDR3 is 15 residues long. CDR1 is LNHDA, CDR2 SQIVND, per germline (reference sequence). V lost 2 bases, J lost 7 bases, and 15 bases lay in between. The CDR3 coding sequence is TGTGCCAGTAGTATACGGGGTCGGTACCCTAATGAGCAGTTCTTC. It yields the protein CASSIRGRYPNEQFF. Supplemented by reference TRBV19 and TRBJ2-1, the full variable domain reads DGGITQSPKYLFRKEGQNVTLSCEQNLNHDAMYWYRQDPGQGLRLIYYSQIVNDFQKGDIAEGYSVSREKKESFPLTVTSAQKNPTAFYLCASSIRGRYPNEQFFGPGTRLTVL.

V is TRBV24-1 and J is TRBJ2-3; no clear D gene. CDR3 length equals 15 residues. Germline-derived CDR1 and CDR2 are KGHDR and SFDVKD. V lost 4 bases to trimming and J lost 4 bases, with 14 bases between them. The CDR3 DNA reads TGTGCCACCAGTGACCCCCAGGATGGGGCAGATACGCAGTATTTT. Its protein product is CATSDPQDGADTQYF.

In its sample, this clonotype was seen a few times. The chain joins TRBV5-1 to TRBJ2-7, with D maybe TRBD1 (6 bases). Germline V gene lookup returns CDR1 SGHRS and CDR2 YFSETQ. This CDR3 has 13 amino acids. Between the trimmed V and J ends, which lost 4 bases and 7 bases, there was a span of 15 bases. CDR3 sequence (DNA): TGCGCCAGCAGCGACACAGGGTTTGTGGAGCAGTACTTC. Protein product: CASSDTGFVEQYF.

This chain links TRBV5-1 with TRBJ2-5; D may be TRBD1 (5 bases). Germline assignment: CDR1 SGHRS and CDR2 YFSETQ. The ends were cut back, 5 bases at V and 5 bases at J, with 13 bases in the middle. There are 13 residues in the CDR3. The DNA for the CDR3 is TGCGCCAGCAGACGAGGACAATCTGAGACCCAGTACTTC. Residues: CASRRGQSETQYF.

This clonotype was detected a few times. At one end the junction does not follow the germline gene, possibly because of a read error. The chain couples TRBV7-9 to TRBJ2-7; tentatively, D is TRBD2 (6 bases). The CDR3 loop spans 12 amino acids. CDR1 and CDR2 (germline): SEHNR, FQNEAQ (reference sequence). The CDR3 spells CASGGNVAERDF. In DNA form, the CDR3 reads TGTGCCAGCGGAGGGAATGTAGCGGAAAGGGACTTC.

The chain carries TRBV4-2 and TRBJ2-1; tentative D call: TRBD1 (6 bases). CDR1 is LGHNA, CDR2 YNFKEQ, per germline. The CDR3 has 20 amino acids. Trimming cost V 0 bases and J 8 bases, with 29 bases left between them. The CDR3 region is CASSQDEGQGQGLGWDEQFF. The CDR3 nucleotides are TGTGCCAGCAGCCAAGATGAGGGGCAGGGACAAGGTCTGGGGTGGGATGAGCAGTTCTTC.

This clonotype was seen repeatedly, ten times or more. The V gene is TRBV11-3, the J gene TRBJ2-3; no clear D. Germline assignment: CDR1 SGHNT and CDR2 YENEEA. The CDR3 covers 14 residues. Trimming pared 5 bases from V and 4 bases from J, leaving 13 bases between. DNA of the CDR3: TGTGCCAGCAGCCTGGAAAGTTCATCAGATACGCAGTATTTT. It is translated as CASSLESSSDTQYF. Full variable domain (outside the CDR3, taken from reference TRBV11-3 and TRBJ2-3): EAGVVQSPRYKIIEKKQPVAFWCNPISGHNTLYWYLQNLGQGPELLIRYENEEAVDDSQLPKDRFSAERLKGVDSTLKIQPAELGDSAVYLCASSLESSSDTQYFGPGTRLTVL.

The rearrangement uses TRBV24-1 and TRBJ2-2, with 10 bases fitting TRBD2. V shed 9 bases, J shed 4 bases, and the junction held 4 bases outside the gene matches. Looked up from germline, CDR1 is KGHDR and CDR2 is SFDVKD. The CDR3 has 14 amino acids. CDR3 nucleotide sequence: TGTGCCACCGCTAGCGGGAGCGCCACCGGGGAGCTGTTTTTT. Residues: CATASGSATGELFF.

This clonotype was counted at least ten times. V is TRBV12-3 or TRBV12-4 and J is TRBJ1-6, with D maybe TRBD1 (5 bases). Between the trimmed V and J ends, which lost 3 bases and 7 bases, there was a span of 13 bases. The CDR3 consists of 15 residues. The CDR3 sequence: CASSFAGLINSPLHF. The CDR3 DNA reads as TGTGCCAGCAGTTTCGCGGGGCTCATCAATTCACCCCTCCACTTT.

This clonotype was seen more than once but under ten times. The chain joins TRBV29-1 to TRBJ2-7, with TRBD1 matching over 7 bases. From germline, CDR1 is SQVTM and CDR2 ANQGSEA. The CDR3 length is 16 residues. V gave up 1 base and J gave up 5 bases; unmatched junction bases: 14. The CDR3 region has the DNA TGCAGCGTTGAAGGGGGACCAATACAGGGGAGCCACGAGCAGTACTTC. Its protein is CSVEGGPIQGSHEQYF.

J is TRBJ2-7 and V is TRBV11-3, with TRBD1 matching over 7 bases. The CDR3 is made up of 13 amino acids. Germline-derived CDR1 and CDR2 are SGHNT and YENEEA. The CDR3 loop is CASSLGTVYEQYV. The CDR3 region has the DNA TGTGCCAGCAGTTTAGGGACAGTTTACGAGCAGTACGTC.

In its sample, this clonotype was seen many times. This chain uses TRBV29-1 with TRBJ1-3; possibly TRBD1 for D (6 bases). The germline CDR1 and CDR2 sequences are SQVTM and ANQGSEA. Trimming took 4 bases from V and 3 from J, leaving 10 bases between them. CDR3 length equals 13 residues. The CDR3 loop reads CSVVRGSGNTIYF. The CDR3 DNA sequence: TGCAGCGTTGTAAGGGGGAGTGGAAACACCATATATTTT.

This chain connects TRBV20-1 to TRBJ2-4, with 14 bases lining up with TRBD2. Germline CDR1 DFQATT, CDR2 SNEGSKA (reference sequence). The CDR3 is 17 amino acids. V shed 5 bases and J 7 bases; nucleotides not matched to a gene: 13. CDR3 sequence (DNA): TGCAGTGCTCTACTAAGACTAGCGGGAGGGCCTCGGAACATTCAGTACTTC. Encoded protein: CSALLRLAGGPRNIQYF.

The chain is built from TRBV7-2 and TRBJ2-1; 8 bases are shared with TRBD2. Germline CDR1 SGHTA, CDR2 FQGNSA. This CDR3 region has 16 residues. J lost 2 bases, V lost 3 bases, and 6 bases had no gene match. In DNA, the CDR3 is TGTGCCAGCAGCTTGGTAACGGGAGGGGCCTACAATGAGCAGTTCTTC. As protein: CASSLVTGGAYNEQFF.

This clonotype was seen more than once but under ten times. The chain recombines TRBV5-1 with TRBJ1-3, with D maybe TRBD1 (5 bases). V was cut by 2 bases and J by 2 bases, with 8 bases left in between. Germline V gives CDR1 SGHRS, CDR2 YFSETQ. The length of the CDR3 is 14 residues. The CDR3 loop reads CASSLETAGNTIYF. The CDR3 DNA is TGCGCCAGCAGCTTAGAGACAGCTGGAAACACCATATATTTT.

This clonotype came up many times. The chain carries TRBV4-1 and TRBJ2-7; 8 bases agree with TRBD1. V trimming: 1 base; J trimming: 7 bases; junction bases outside the gene matches: 9. The CDR3 extends over 15 amino acids. The germline gives CDR1 MGHRA, CDR2 YSYEKL. The CDR3 loop is CASSQAGGLPGEQYF. CDR3 DNA: TGCGCCAGCAGCCAAGCAGGGGGCCTACCGGGAGAGCAGTACTTC.

This clonotype has only a few counts. The chain recombines TRBV7-9 with TRBJ2-1, with TRBD2 identical over 14 bases. Trimming at V came to 3 bases and at J to 8 bases, leaving 6 bases not matched to a gene. The CDR3 has 16 amino acids. CDR1 SEHNR and CDR2 FQNEAQ come from the germline V gene (reference sequence). The CDR3 sequence is CASSLLTSGRGDEQFF. The CDR3, as DNA: TGTGCCAGCAGCTTGTTGACTAGCGGGAGGGGTGATGAGCAGTTCTTC.

V and J are TRBV29-1 and TRBJ2-7, with 8 nucleotides matching TRBD1. Germline CDR1 and CDR2: SQVTM and ANQGSEA. V was pared by 8 bases and J by 4 bases, with 7 bases of the junction left unmatched. The CDR3 extends over 12 amino acids. CDR3 residues: CSIRDRTYEQYF. CDR3 nucleotides: TGCAGCATCCGGGACAGGACATACGAGCAGTACTTC.

This clonotype occurred a few times. The V gene is TRBV6-1, the J gene TRBJ2-5; no clear D gene. CDR3 size: 13 residues. The germline V gene has CDR1 MNHNS and CDR2 SASEGT. Trimming cost V 2 bases and J 2 bases, with 6 bases left between them. The CDR3 DNA reads as TGTGCCAGCAGTGAATCTCATCAAGAGACCCAGTACTTC. Protein: CASSESHQETQYF.

This clonotype turned up a few times. This chain connects TRBV9 to TRBJ1-1; the D gene is possibly TRBD1 (5 bases). Trimming pared 0 bases from V and 4 bases from J, leaving 7 bases between. The germline V gene has CDR1 SGDLS and CDR2 YYNGEE. There are 13 residues in the CDR3. In DNA form, the CDR3 reads TGTGCCAGCAGCGTAGGGGGGACCACTGAAGCTTTCTTT. Translating gives CASSVGGTTEAFF. The entire variable domain, with the rest obtained from reference TRBV9 and TRBJ1-1, is as follows: DSGVTQTPKHLITATGQRVTLRCSPRSGDLSVYWYQQSLDQGLQFLIQYYNGEERAKGNILERFSAQQFPDLHSELNLSSLELGDSALYFCASSVGGTTEAFFGQGTRLTVV.

The chain uses TRBV30 and TRBJ2-5; tentative D call: TRBD1 (7 bases). Trimming removed 3 bases at V and 2 bases at J, with 22 bases between. This CDR3 spans 17 amino acids. Germline V lookup: CDR1 GTSNPN, CDR2 SVGIG (reference sequence). This chain's CDR3 is CAWSVTQGGLGQETQYF. The CDR3 bases are TGTGCCTGGAGCGTAACCCAGGGGGGACTGGGACAAGAGACCCAGTACTTC.

In this sample, this clonotype turned up many times. The junction differs from germline at one of its ends, possibly a read error. The chain uses TRBV7-2 and TRBJ2-7, with 8 nucleotides matching TRBD1. The CDR3 length is 13 residues. Germline V gives CDR1 SGHTA, CDR2 FQGNSA. The CDR3 nucleotides are TGTGCCAGCAGCTTAAAACAGGGGGTCTTCCCTATCTTC. Translation gives CASSLKQGVFPIF. Supplemented by reference TRBV7-2 and TRBJ2-7, the full variable domain reads GAGVSQSPSNKVTEKGKDVELRCDPISGHTALYWYRQSLGQGLEFLIYFQGNSAPDKSGLPSDRFSAERTGGSVSTLTIQRTQQEDSAVYLCASSLKQGVFPIFGPGTRLTVT.